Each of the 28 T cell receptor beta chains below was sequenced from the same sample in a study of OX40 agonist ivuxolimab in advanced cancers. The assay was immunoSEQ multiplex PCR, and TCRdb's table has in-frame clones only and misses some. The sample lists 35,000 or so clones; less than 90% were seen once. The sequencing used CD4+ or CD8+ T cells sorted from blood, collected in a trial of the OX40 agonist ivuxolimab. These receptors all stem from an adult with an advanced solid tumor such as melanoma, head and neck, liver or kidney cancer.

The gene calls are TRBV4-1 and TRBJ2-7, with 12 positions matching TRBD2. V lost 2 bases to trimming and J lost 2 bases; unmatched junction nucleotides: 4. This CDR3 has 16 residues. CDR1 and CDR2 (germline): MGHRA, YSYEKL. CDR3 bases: TGCGCCAGCAGCCAATCGCGACTAGCGGGGGCCTACGAGCAGTACTTC. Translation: CASSQSRLAGAYEQYF.

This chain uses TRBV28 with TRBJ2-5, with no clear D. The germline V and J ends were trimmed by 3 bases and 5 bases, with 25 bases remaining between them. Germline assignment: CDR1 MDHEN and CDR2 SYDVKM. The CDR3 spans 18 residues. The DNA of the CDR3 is TGTGCCAGCAGTTTGCCTCTTTCTAAGGTGCGTTCGTGGGAGACCCAGTACTTC. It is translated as CASSLPLSKVRSWETQYF.

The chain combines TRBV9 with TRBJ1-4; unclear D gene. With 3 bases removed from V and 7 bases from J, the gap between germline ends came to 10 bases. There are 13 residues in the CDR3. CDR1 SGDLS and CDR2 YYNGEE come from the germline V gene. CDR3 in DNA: TGTGCCAGCAGCGCCCGGGCAGGTGAAAAACTGTTTTTT. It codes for CASSARAGEKLFF.

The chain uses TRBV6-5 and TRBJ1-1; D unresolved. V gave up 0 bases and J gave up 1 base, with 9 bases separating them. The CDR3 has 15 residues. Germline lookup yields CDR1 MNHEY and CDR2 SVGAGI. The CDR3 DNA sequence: TGTGCCAGCAGTTACTCGGCGGGCCCGAACACTGAAGCTTTCTTT. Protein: CASSYSAGPNTEAFF.

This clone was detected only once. The CDR3 region has the DNA TGTGCCAGCACCCTGGGGGGATCTCCCTACAATGAGCAGTTCTTC. Translated: CASTLGGSPYNEQFF. The J gene is TRBJ2-1, the V gene TRBV9; the D gene is possibly TRBD2 (6 bases). This CDR3 is 15 amino acids long. From germline, CDR1 is SGDLS and CDR2 YYNGEE. Trimming removed 6 bases from V and 2 bases from J, with 15 bases in between.

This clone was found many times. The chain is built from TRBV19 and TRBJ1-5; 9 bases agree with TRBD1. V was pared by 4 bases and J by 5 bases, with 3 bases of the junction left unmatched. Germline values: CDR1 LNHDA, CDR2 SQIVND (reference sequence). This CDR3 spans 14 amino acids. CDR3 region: CASSTWTGDQPQHF. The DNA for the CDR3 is TGTGCCAGTAGTACCTGGACAGGGGATCAGCCCCAGCATTTT.

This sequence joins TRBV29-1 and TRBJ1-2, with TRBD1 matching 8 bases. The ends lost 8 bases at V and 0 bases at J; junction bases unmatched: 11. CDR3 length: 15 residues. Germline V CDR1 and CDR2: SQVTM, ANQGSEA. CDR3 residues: CSPGQGLFANYGYTF. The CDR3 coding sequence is TGCAGCCCAGGACAGGGACTGTTCGCTAACTATGGCTACACCTTC.

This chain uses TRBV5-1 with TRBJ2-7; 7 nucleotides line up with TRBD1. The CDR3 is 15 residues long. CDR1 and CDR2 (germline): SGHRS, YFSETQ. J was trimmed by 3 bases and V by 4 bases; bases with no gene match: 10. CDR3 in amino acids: CASSMRQGLFYEQYF. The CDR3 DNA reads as TGCGCCAGCAGCATGCGACAGGGCCTCTTCTACGAGCAGTACTTC.

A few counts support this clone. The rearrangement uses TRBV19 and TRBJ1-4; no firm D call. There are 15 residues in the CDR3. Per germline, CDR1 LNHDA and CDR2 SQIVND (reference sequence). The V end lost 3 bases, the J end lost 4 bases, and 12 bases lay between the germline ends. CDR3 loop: CASSISGGGNEKLFF. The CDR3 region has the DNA TGTGCCAGTAGTATTTCGGGAGGTGGTAATGAAAAACTGTTTTTT.

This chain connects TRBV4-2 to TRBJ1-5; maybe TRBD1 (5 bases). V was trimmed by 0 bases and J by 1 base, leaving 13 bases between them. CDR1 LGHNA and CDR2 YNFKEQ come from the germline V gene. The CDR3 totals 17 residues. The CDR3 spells CASSQEGGARSNQPQHF. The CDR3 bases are TGTGCCAGCAGCCAAGAAGGTGGGGCGCGAAGCAATCAGCCCCAGCATTTT.

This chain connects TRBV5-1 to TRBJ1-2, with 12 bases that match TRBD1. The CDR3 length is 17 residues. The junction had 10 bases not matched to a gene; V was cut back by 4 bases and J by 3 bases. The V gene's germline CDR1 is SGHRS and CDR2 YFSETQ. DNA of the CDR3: TGCGCCAGCAGCCCCGGGACAGGGGGCGAGGAGCACTATGGCTACACCTTC. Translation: CASSPGTGGEEHYGYTF. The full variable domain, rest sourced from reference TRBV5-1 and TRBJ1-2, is KAGVTQTPRYLIKTRGQQVTLSCSPISGHRSVSWYQQTPGQGLQFLFEYFSETQRNKGNFPGRFSGRQFSNSRSEMNVSTLELGDSALYLCASSPGTGGEEHYGYTFGSGTRLTVV.

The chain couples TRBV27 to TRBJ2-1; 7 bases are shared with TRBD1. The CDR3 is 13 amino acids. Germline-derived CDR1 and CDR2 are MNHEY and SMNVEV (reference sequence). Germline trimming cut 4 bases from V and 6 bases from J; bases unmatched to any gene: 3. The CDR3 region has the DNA TGTGCCAGCAGTTCACGGACAGGCAATGAGCAGTTCTTC. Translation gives CASSSRTGNEQFF.

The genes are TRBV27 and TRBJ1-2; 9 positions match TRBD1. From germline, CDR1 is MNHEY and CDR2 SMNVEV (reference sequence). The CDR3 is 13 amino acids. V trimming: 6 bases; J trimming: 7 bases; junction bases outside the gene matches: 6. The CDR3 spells CASRGQGIGGYTF. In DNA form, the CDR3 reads TGTGCCAGCAGGGGACAGGGAATAGGTGGCTACACCTTC.

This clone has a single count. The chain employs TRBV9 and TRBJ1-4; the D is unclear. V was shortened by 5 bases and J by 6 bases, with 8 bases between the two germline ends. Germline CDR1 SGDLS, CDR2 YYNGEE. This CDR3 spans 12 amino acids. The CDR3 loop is CASSGRDEKLFF. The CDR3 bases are TGTGCCAGCAGTGGGAGGGATGAAAAACTGTTTTTT.

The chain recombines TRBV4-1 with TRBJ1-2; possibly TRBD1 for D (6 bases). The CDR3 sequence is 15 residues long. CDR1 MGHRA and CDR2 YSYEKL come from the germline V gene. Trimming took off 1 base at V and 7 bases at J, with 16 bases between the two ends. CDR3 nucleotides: TGCGCCAGCAGCCAAGCCGCCAGGGGTGGAGGTGGCTACACCTTC. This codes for CASSQAARGGGGYTF.

The CDR3 loop reads CASSFLPGGSQPQHF. CDR3 nucleotide sequence: TGTGCCAGCAGCTTTCTGCCAGGAGGCAGCCAGCCCCAGCATTTT. The chain joins TRBV5-8 to TRBJ1-5; D is uncertain. The CDR3 is 15 residues long. Deletions cut 2 bases from V and 7 bases from J, with 16 bases between. Looked up from germline, CDR1 is SGHTS and CDR2 is YDEGEE.

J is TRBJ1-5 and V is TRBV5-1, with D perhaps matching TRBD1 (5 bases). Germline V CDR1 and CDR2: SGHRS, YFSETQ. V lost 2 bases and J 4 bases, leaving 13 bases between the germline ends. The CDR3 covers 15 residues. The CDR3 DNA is TGCGCCAGCAGCTTAGGGCAGGGCCCGAATCAGCCCCAGCATTTT. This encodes CASSLGQGPNQPQHF.

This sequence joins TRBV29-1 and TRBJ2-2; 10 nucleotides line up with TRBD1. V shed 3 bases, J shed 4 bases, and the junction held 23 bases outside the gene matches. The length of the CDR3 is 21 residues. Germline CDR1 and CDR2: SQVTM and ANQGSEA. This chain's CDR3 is CSVEGEITLVGDRGGTGELFF. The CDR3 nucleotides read TGCAGCGTTGAGGGAGAGATCACTTTGGTTGGGGACAGGGGCGGCACCGGGGAGCTGTTTTTT.

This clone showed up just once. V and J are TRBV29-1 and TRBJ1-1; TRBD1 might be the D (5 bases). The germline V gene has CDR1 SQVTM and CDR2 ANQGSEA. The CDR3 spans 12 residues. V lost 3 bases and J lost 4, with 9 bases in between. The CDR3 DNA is TGCAGCGTTGATGGGGGACCCACTGAAGCTTTCTTT. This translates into CSVDGGPTEAFF.

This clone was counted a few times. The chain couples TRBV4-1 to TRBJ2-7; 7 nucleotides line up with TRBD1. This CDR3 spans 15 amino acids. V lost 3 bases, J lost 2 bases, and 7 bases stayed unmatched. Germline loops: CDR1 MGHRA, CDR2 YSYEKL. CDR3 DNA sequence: TGCGCCAGCAGCCAGGGCCCCACAGGGGCCTACGAGCAGTACTTC. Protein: CASSQGPTGAYEQYF.

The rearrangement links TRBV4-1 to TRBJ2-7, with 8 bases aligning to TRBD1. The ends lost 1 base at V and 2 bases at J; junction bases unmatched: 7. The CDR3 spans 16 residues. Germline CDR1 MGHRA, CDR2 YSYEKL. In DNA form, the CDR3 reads TGCGCCAGCAGCCAAGCGTTAGGACAGGGAACCTACGAGCAGTACTTC. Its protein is CASSQALGQGTYEQYF.

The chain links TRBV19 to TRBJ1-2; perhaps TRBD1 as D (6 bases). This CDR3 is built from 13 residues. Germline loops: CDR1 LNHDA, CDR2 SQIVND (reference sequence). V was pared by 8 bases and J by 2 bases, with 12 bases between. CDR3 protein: CASDPGHNYGYTF. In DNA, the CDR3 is TGTGCCAGTGACCCGGGACACAACTATGGCTACACCTTC.

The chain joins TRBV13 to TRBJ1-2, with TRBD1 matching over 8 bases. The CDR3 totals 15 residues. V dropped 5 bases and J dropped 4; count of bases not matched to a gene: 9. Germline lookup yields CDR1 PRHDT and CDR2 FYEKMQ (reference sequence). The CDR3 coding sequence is TGTGCCAGCAGCGCAGGGGGCCAGGTTGGCTATGGCTACACCTTC. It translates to CASSAGGQVGYGYTF.

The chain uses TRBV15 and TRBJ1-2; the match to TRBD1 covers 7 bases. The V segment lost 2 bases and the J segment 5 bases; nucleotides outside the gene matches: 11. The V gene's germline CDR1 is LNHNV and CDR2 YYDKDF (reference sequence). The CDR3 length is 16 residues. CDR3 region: CATSRPQTGRRYGYTF. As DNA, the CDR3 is TGTGCCACCAGCAGACCCCAGACAGGGCGTCGGTATGGCTACACCTTC.

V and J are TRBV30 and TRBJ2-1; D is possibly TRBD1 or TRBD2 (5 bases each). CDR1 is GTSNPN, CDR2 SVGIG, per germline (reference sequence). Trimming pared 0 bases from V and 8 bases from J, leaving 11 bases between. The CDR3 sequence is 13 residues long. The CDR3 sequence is CAWSVLEGYEQFF. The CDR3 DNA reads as TGTGCCTGGAGTGTACTAGAGGGGTATGAGCAGTTCTTC.

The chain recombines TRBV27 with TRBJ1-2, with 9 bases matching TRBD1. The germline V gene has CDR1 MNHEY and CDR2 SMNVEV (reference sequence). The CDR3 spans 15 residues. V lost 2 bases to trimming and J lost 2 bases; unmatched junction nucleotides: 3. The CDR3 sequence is CASSLNRGLNYGYTF. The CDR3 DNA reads TGTGCCAGCAGTTTAAACAGGGGGCTCAACTATGGCTACACCTTC.

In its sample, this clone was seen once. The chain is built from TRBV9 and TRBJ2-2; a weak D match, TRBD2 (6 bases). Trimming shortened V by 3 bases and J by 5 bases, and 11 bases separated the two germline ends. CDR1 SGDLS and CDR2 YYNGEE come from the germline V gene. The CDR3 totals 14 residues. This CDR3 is CASSGGLGTGELFF. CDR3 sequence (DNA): TGTGCCAGCAGCGGGGGACTGGGTACCGGGGAGCTGTTTTTT. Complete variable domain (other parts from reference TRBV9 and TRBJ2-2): DSGVTQTPKHLITATGQRVTLRCSPRSGDLSVYWYQQSLDQGLQFLIQYYNGEERAKGNILERFSAQQFPDLHSELNLSSLELGDSALYFCASSGGLGTGELFFGEGSRLTVL.

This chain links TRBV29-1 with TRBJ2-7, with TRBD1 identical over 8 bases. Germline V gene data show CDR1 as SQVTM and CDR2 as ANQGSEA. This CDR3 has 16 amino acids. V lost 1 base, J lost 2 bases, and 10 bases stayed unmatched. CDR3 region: CSVEGIPGQDTYEQYF. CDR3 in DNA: TGCAGCGTTGAAGGGATCCCGGGACAGGACACCTACGAGCAGTACTTC.